The T cell receptor beta chain described here comes from a study of identical twins. Via MiXCR, TCRdb re-called the 5' RACE reads, giving one row per CDR3 protein. This table has about 530,000 distinct CDR3 sequences, around 20% appearing once. Study-wide points: Excess sharing between twins was weaker in beta out-of-frame sequences.

This clonotype was detected only a few times. Antigen unknown. Trimming removed 5 bases at V and 0 bases at J, with 11 bases between. Germline V gene lookup returns CDR1 MRHNA and CDR2 SNTAGT. This CDR3 has 15 residues. These records were also assigned to another study, of yellow fever vaccine responses in identical twins.

The sequenced material came from CD4+ T cells sorted from blood. The J gene is TRBJ2-1, the V gene TRBV6-4, with D uncertain. The receptor comes from a woman aged 18-29 years in good health. The CDR3 protein is CASSPQISSYNEQFF. CDR3 DNA: TGTGCCAGCAGTCCCCAGATCAGCTCCTACAATGAGCAGTTCTTC.